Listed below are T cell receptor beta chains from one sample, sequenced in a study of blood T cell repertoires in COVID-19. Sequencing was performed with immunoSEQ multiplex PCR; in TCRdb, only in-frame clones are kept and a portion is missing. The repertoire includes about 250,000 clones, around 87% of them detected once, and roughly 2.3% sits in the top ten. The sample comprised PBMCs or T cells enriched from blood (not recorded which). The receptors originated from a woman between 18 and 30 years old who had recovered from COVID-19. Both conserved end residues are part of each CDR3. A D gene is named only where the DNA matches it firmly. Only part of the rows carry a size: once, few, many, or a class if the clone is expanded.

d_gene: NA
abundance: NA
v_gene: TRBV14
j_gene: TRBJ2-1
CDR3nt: TGTGCCAGCAGTCTAGAGGGCATTACCTACAATGAGCAGTTCTTC
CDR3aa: CASSLEGITYNEQFF

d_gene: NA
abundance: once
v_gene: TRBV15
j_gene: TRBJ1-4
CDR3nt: TGTGCCACCTCCTCCCTCCAGTCTAATGAAAAACTGTTTTTT
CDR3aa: CATSSLQSNEKLFF

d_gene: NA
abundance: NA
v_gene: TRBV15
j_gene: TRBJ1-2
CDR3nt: TGTGCCACCAGCAGAGATCCGAGGCCAAACTATGGCTACACCTTC
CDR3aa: CATSRDPRPNYGYTF

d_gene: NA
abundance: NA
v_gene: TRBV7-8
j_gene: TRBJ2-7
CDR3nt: TGTGCCAGCAGCTTAGAATTTGAGGTCAACTCCTACGAGCAGTACTTC
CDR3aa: CASSLEFEVNSYEQYF

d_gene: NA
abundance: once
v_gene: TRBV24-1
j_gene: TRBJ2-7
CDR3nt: TGTGCCACCAGTGATAACCGGGGCGAGCAGTACTTC
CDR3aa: CATSDNRGEQYF

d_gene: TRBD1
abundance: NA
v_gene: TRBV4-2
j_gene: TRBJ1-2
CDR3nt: TGTGCCAGCAGCCCAGGACAGGCGTCCTCGATGAGTTATGGCTACACCTTC
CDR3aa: CASSPGQASSMSYGYTF

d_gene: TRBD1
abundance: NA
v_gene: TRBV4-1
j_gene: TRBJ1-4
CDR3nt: TGCGCCAGCAGCCAAAGCACCGGGACAGTTAATGAAAAACTGTTTTTT
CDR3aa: CASSQSTGTVNEKLFF

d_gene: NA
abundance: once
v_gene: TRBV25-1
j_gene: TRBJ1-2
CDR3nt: TGTGCCAGCATAGGCAGGGCCTATGGCTACACCTTC
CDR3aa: CASIGRAYGYTF

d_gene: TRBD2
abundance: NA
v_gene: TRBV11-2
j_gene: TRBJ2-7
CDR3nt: TGTGCCAGCGGGATTGCGGGGGAAATACACTACGAGCAGTACTTC
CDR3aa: CASGIAGEIHYEQYF

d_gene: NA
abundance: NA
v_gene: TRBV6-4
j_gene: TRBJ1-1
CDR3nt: TGTGCCAGCAGTGACCAGGGAGGAACTGAAGCTTTCTTT
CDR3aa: CASSDQGGTEAFF

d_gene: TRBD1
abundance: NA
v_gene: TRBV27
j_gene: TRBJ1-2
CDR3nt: TGTGCCAGCAGCACCGGGACAGGGGTTACCTATGGCTACACCTTC
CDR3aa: CASSTGTGVTYGYTF

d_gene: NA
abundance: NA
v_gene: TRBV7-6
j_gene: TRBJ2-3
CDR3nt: TGTGCCAGCAGCCCAACGAAACGGGGGAGGACAGATACGCAGTATTTT
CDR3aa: CASSPTKRGRTDTQYF

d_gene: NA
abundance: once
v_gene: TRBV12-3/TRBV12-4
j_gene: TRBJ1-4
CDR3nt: TGTGCCAGCAGAGGACTCGAAAAACTGTTTTTT
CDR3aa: CASRGLEKLFF

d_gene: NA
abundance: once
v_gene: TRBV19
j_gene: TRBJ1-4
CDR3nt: TGTGCCAGTAGTATAGGACTTGCTGAAAAACTGTTTTTT
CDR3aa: CASSIGLAEKLFF

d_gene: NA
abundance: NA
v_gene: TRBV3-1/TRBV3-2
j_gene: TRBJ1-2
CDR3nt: TGTGCCAGCAGCCAAGCGGGGACAAACTATGGCTACACCTTC
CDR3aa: CASSQAGTNYGYTF

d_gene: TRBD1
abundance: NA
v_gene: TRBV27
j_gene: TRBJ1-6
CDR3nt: TGTGCCAGCAGTTTAGGGGGACAGGGACTGAGACCCCTCCACTTT
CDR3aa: CASSLGGQGLRPLHF

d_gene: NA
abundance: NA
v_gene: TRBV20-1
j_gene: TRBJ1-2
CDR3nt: TGCAGTGCTAGTGACAGACAGCGCTATGGCTACACCTTC
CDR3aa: CSASDRQRYGYTF

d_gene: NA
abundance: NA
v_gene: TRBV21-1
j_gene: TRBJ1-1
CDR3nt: TGTGCCAGCAGCAAAGAAAGGGGCTACACTGAAGCTTTCTTT
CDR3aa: CASSKERGYTEAFF

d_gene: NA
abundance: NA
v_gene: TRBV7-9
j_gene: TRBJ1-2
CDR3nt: TGTGCCAGCAGCGGACAGAACTATGGCTACACCTTC
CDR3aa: CASSGQNYGYTF

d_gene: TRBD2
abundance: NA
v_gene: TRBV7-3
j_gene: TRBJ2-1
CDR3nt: TGTGCCAGCAGCCCTAGCGGGGGGAGCTACAATGAGCAGTTCTTC
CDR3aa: CASSPSGGSYNEQFF

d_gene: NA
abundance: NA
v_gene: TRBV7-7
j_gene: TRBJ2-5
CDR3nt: TGTGCTAGCAGCTTATTGTCTAGCCGCCAAGAGACCCAGTACTTC
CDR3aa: CASSLLSSRQETQYF

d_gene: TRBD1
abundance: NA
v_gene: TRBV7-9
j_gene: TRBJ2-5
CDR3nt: TGTGCCAGCAGCTTACAAACAGGGGGTCAAGAGACCCAGTACTTC
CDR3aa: CASSLQTGGQETQYF

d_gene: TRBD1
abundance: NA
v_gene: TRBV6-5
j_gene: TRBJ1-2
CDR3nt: TGTGCCAGCAGTAAAACAGGGGGCGGCTATGGCTACACCTTC
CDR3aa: CASSKTGGGYGYTF

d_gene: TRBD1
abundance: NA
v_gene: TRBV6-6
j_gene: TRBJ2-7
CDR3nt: TGTGCCAGCAGTTACCCCGGGACAGCTTCCTACGAGCAGTACTTC
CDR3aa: CASSYPGTASYEQYF

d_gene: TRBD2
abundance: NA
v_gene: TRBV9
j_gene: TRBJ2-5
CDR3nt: TGTGCCAGCAGCTTTGAGCGGGGGGAACAAGAGACCCAGTACTTC
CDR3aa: CASSFERGEQETQYF

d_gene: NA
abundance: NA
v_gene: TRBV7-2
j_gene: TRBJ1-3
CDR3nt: TGTGCCAGCAGCCCAGGGTTCTCTGGAAACACCATATATTTT
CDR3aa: CASSPGFSGNTIYF

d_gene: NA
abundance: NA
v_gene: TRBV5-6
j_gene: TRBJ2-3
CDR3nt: TGTGCCAGCAGCTTCGCGCGGATGAATACGCAGTATTTT
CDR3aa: CASSFARMNTQYF

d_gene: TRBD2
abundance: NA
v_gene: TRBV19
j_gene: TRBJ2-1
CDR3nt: TGTGCCAGTAGTATCCGGAGCGGGGACCACTCCTACAATGAGCAGTTCTTC
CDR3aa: CASSIRSGDHSYNEQFF

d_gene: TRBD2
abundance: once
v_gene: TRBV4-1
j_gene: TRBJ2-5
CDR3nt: TGCGCCAGCAGCCAAGAGGCGGGGGGGATTCAAGAGACCCAGTACTTC
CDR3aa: CASSQEAGGIQETQYF

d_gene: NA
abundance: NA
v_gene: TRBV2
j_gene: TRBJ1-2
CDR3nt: TGTGCCAGCAGTCGGGACACCAACTATGGCTACACCTTC
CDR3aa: CASSRDTNYGYTF

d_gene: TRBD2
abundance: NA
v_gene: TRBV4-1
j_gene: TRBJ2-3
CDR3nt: TGCGCCAGCAGCCAAGAGATCGGGGGGACAGATACGCAGTATTTT
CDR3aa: CASSQEIGGTDTQYF

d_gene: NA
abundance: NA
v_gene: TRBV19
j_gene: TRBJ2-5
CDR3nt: TGTGCCAGTGGGAGGGGGCAAGAGACCCAGTACTTC
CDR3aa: CASGRGQETQYF

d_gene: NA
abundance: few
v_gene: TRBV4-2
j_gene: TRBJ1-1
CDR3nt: TGTGCCAGCAGCCATATTAACACTGAAGCTTTCTTT
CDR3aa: CASSHINTEAFF

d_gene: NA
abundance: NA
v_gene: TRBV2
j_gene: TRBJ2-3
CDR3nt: TGTGCCAGCAGCGGGGAAGATACGCAGTATTTT
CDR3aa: CASSGEDTQYF

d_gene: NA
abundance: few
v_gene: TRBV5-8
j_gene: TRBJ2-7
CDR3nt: TGTGCCAGCAGCTTGCAGGGCGGCCACGAGCAGTACTTC
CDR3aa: CASSLQGGHEQYF

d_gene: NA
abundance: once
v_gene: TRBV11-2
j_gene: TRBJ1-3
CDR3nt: TGTGCCAGCAGCTTCGGGGGGGTCGGACAATCTGGGAACACCATATATTTT
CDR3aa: CASSFGGVGQSGNTIYF

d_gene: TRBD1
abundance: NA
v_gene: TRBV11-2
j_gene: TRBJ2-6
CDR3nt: TGTGCCAGCAGCTTATGGACAGGGAAAAACTCTGGGGCCAACGTCCTGACTTTC
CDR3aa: CASSLWTGKNSGANVLTF

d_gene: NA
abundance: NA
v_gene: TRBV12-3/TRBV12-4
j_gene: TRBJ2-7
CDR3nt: TGTGCCAGCAGTTCCGGGGTCCCGGAGCAGTACTTC
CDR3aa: CASSSGVPEQYF

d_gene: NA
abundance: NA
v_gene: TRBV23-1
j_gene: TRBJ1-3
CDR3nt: TGCGCCAGCAGTCAGAAATGGATGCGAAAAAACGACAGCTTTAGGAACACCATATATTTT
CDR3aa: CASSQKWMRKNDSFRNTIYF

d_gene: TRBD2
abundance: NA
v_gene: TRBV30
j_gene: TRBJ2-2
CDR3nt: TGTGCCTGGGGGGGGCTAGCGGGGAACACCGGGGAGCTGTTTTTT
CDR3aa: CAWGGLAGNTGELFF

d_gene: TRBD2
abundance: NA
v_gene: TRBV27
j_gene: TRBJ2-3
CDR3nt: TGTGCCAGCAGTTTTTCCCCTACCGGGACTAGCGGGGTTCCTAGCACAGATACGCAGTATTTT
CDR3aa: CASSFSPTGTSGVPSTDTQYF

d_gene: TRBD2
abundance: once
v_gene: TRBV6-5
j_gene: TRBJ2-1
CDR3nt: TGTGCCAGCGGCGGGGGGCTCCCGGGGTTCTTC
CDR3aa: CASGGGLPGFF

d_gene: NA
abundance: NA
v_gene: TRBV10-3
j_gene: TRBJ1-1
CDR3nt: TGTGCCATCCGCCAGGAAGGGGGTGAAGCTTTCTTT
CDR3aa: CAIRQEGGEAFF

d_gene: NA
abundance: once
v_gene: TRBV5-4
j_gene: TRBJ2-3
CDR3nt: TGTGCCAGCAGGATACTTTGGGGGGACAGCTCCGATACGCAGTATTTT
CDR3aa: CASRILWGDSSDTQYF

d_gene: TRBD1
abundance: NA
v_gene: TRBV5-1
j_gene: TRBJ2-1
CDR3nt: TGCGCCAGCATGTCGTTAGGGACAGGAGATTACAATGAGCAGTTCTTC
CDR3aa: CASMSLGTGDYNEQFF

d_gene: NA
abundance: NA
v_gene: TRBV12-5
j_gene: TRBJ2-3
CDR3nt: TGTGCTAGTGGTTTACCTGGGGGGAGCAAAGGTACGCAGTATTTT
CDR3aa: CASGLPGGSKGTQYF

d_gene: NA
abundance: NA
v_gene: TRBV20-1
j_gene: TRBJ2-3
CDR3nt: TGCAGTGCTCGCCCCGGGGATACGCAGTATTTT
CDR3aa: CSARPGDTQYF

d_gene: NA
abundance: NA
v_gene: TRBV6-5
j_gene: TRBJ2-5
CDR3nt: TGTGCCAGCAGCCGGGCGGGGGAGACCCAGTACTTC
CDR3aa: CASSRAGETQYF

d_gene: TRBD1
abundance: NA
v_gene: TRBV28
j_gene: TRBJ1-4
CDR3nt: TGTGCCAGCAGTCGAGTTGACAGGGTGCGTGCAACTAATGAAAAACTGTTTTTT
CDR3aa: CASSRVDRVRATNEKLFF

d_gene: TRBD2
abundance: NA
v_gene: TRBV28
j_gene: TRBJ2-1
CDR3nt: TGTGCCAGCAGCCTTAGCGGGGGGTTTAAAGTCAATGAGCAGTTCTTC
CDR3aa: CASSLSGGFKVNEQFF

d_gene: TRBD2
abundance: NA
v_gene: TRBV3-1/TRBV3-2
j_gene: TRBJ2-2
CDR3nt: TGTGCCAGCAGCCAGGGACTAGCGGGGCCCGCGAACACCGGGGAGCTGTTTTTT
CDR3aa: CASSQGLAGPANTGELFF